This T cell receptor beta chain stems from a study of blood T cell repertoires in COVID-19. Per the germline V gene, CDR1 is MNHEY and CDR2 is SMNVEV (reference sequence). The CDR3 consists of 15 residues. Trimming removed 6 bases from V and 5 bases from J; junction bases left unmatched: 8. How the authors handled the data: The authors estimated nucleated cell counts from reference gene primer amplification. Generated by immunoSEQ multiplex PCR, the TCRdb table keeps only in-frame clones and is missing some. Clone size and the V and J calls come from that table; the DNA yielded D and trimming. This table holds approximately 45,000 clones, 90% found once.

Sequences were obtained from peripheral blood. The V call is TRBV27, the J call TRBJ2-5; TRBD1 agrees at 11 bases. The sequence was collected from a man in his sixties or seventies with acute or convalescent COVID-19. The CDR3 protein is CASSPGTGGMETQYF. DNA for the CDR3: TGTGCCAGCAGCCCCGGGACAGGGGGGATGGAGACCCAGTACTTC.